These 22 T cell receptor beta chains share one sample of origin, sequenced in a study of Ad26.COV2.S vaccination and SARS-CoV-2 variants. Stated treatment: 15 to 20 received Ad26.COV2.S at low or high dose, single or two shots; 5 received placebo; per-sample allocation not given. The samples date from day 63 after the first vaccine or placebo injection. Profiled with immunoSEQ multiplex PCR; TCRdb holds only in-frame clones, not every one. The sample includes over 200,000 clones, 85% to 90% of them seen just once. The sample here was peripheral blood, taken in a trial of Ad26.COV2.S vaccine versus placebo. These receptors all stem from a person aged 18-65 years who received the Ad26.COV2.S COVID-19 vaccine or a placebo.

CDR3 nucleotides: TGCGCCAGCGGCACGGAGGGGGGGGCAGGTGAGCCCCAGCATTTT. Encoded protein: CASGTEGGAGEPQHF. This rearrangement joins TRBV4-1 to TRBJ1-5, with D perhaps matching TRBD1 (6 bases). This CDR3 spans 15 amino acids. V was trimmed by 8 bases and J by 8 bases, leaving 22 bases between them. Germline V CDR1 and CDR2: MGHRA, YSYEKL.

The chain links TRBV7-3 to TRBJ2-5, with TRBD1 matching 9 bases. This CDR3 has 15 amino acids. Germline loops: CDR1 SGHTA, CDR2 FQGTGA. J gave up 4 bases and V 1 base, and 4 bases lay outside the gene matches. DNA for the CDR3: TGTGCCAGCAGCTTAAACAGGGGGCGCGGAGAGACCCAGTACTTC. Protein: CASSLNRGRGETQYF.

The V and J genes are TRBV7-3 and TRBJ2-3; D remains ambiguous. The CDR3 totals 13 residues. Germline V gene data show CDR1 as SGHTA and CDR2 as FQGTGA. Trimming took off 4 bases at V and 6 bases at J, with 11 bases between the two ends. CDR3 sequence (DNA): TGTGCCAGCAGCTCGATCCAGCCGGATACGCAGTATTTT. This translates into CASSSIQPDTQYF.

The chain is built from TRBV6-8 and TRBJ2-5; 10 nucleotides align to TRBD1. This CDR3 region has 15 residues. Germline-derived CDR1 and CDR2 are MNHGY and SAAAGT. The V segment lost 2 bases and the J segment 5 bases; nucleotides outside the gene matches: 5. The CDR3 nucleotides read TGTGCCAGCAGTTACCCCGGGACAGGGGACGAGACCCAGTACTTC. Protein sequence: CASSYPGTGDETQYF.

This chain connects TRBV4-1 to TRBJ2-7, with D uncertain. Germline assignment: CDR1 MGHRA and CDR2 YSYEKL. There are 12 residues in the CDR3. With 2 bases removed from V and 7 bases from J, the gap between germline ends came to 9 bases. Written as DNA, the CDR3 is TGCGCCAGCAGCCAACCTCTGGGTGAGCAGTACTTC. Amino acid sequence: CASSQPLGEQYF.

This rearrangement joins TRBV14 to TRBJ2-7; no clear D gene. CDR3 length: 13 amino acids. The germline gives CDR1 SGHDN, CDR2 FVKESK. V was cut by 1 base and J by 3 bases, with 7 bases left in between. In DNA form, the CDR3 reads TGTGCCAGCAGCCAAGGGCCCCACTACGAGCAGTACTTC. Its translation: CASSQGPHYEQYF.

The sample holds one count of this clone. Compared with germline, one end of the junction differs, possibly owing to a read error. This chain uses TRBV7-7 with TRBJ2-7; 8 bases line up with TRBD1. Germline values: CDR1 SSHAT, CDR2 FNYEAQ (reference sequence). The CDR3 spans 18 residues. Here the CDR3 DNA reads TGTGCTAGCAGCTTTGATTTTAGCAGGGACAGGAAGTCCTACGAGCAGTACTTC. Amino acid sequence: CASSFDFSRDRKSYEQYF.

The chain joins TRBV19 to TRBJ2-2; D is unclear. The CDR3 length is 16 residues. V lost 0 bases and J lost 4, with 12 bases in between. Germline lookup yields CDR1 LNHDA and CDR2 SQIVND (reference sequence). CDR3 residues: CASSIEWGFSTGELFF. CDR3 sequence (DNA): TGTGCCAGTAGTATAGAGTGGGGTTTTAGCACCGGGGAGCTGTTTTTT.

The gene calls are TRBV30 and TRBJ2-4; D not certain. Between the trimmed V and J ends, which lost 2 bases and 1 base, there was a span of 6 bases. Germline V CDR1 and CDR2: GTSNPN, SVGIG (reference sequence). The CDR3 extends over 13 amino acids. CDR3 sequence: CAWSKVAKNIQYF. CDR3 DNA sequence: TGTGCCTGGAGTAAGGTCGCCAAAAACATTCAGTACTTC. The full variable domain, with the rest looked up from reference TRBV30 and TRBJ2-4, is SQTIHQWPATLVQPVGSPLSLECTVEGTSNPNLYWYRQAAGRGLQLLFYSVGIGQISSEVPQNLSASRPQDRQFILSSKKLLLSDSGFYLCAWSKVAKNIQYFGAGTRLSVL.

The chain is built from TRBV7-8 and TRBJ2-2; TRBD1 is a possible D gene (6 bases). Germline V gene lookup returns CDR1 SGHVS and CDR2 FQNEAQ. Trimming took off 1 base at V and 0 bases at J, with 15 bases between the two ends. This CDR3 is 18 amino acids long. CDR3 DNA: TGTGCCAGCAGCTTAGTTTGGCAGGGGAGTGCGAACACCGGGGAGCTGTTTTTT. Its protein product is CASSLVWQGSANTGELFF.

This chain uses TRBV18 with TRBJ2-2; possible D gene TRBD1, 6 bases. Trimming pared 4 bases from V and 5 bases from J, leaving 8 bases between. The germline V gene has CDR1 KGHSH and CDR2 LQKENI. This CDR3 is built from 13 residues. This CDR3 reads CASSLGQTGELFF. CDR3 in DNA: TGTGCCAGCTCACTCGGACAGACCGGGGAGCTGTTTTTT.

The chain has TRBV27 and TRBJ2-3; 7 bases map to TRBD2. Germline trimming cut 5 bases from V and 6 bases from J; bases unmatched to any gene: 17. CDR1 and CDR2 from the germline V gene are MNHEY and SMNVEV (reference sequence). The CDR3 extends over 17 amino acids. The CDR3 reads CASSPFPPGAGGDTQYF. The CDR3 nucleotides are TGTGCCAGCAGTCCCTTCCCGCCCGGGGCCGGGGGGGATACGCAGTATTTT.

The genes are TRBV7-2 and TRBJ1-2, with 9 bases aligning to TRBD1. CDR1 is SGHTA and CDR2 is FQGNSA in the germline V gene. This CDR3 comprises 15 residues. The V gene end was trimmed by 5 bases and the J gene end by 4 bases; junction bases not matched to a gene: 8. Written as DNA, the CDR3 is TGTGCCAGCAGCCCCCGGGACAGGGAGGGCTATGGCTACACCTTC. Protein product: CASSPRDREGYGYTF. The whole variable domain, remainder taken from reference TRBV7-2 and TRBJ1-2, is GAGVSQSPSNKVTEKGKDVELRCDPISGHTALYWYRQSLGQGLEFLIYFQGNSAPDKSGLPSDRFSAERTGGSVSTLTIQRTQQEDSAVYLCASSPRDREGYGYTFGSGTRLTVV.

The chain couples TRBV28 to TRBJ2-7; TRBD1 agrees at 8 bases. V trimming: 6 bases; J trimming: 0 bases; junction bases outside the gene matches: 10. This CDR3 is built from 16 residues. Germline V gives CDR1 MDHEN, CDR2 SYDVKM. For the CDR3, the DNA is TGTGCCAGCAGCCCCCGACAGGGGTTGGGCTCCTACGAGCAGTACTTC. This sequence encodes CASSPRQGLGSYEQYF.

In this sample, this clone turned up once. CDR3 loop: CASSLEKRTGGGIGYTF. Here the CDR3 DNA reads TGTGCCAGCAGTTTAGAAAAACGGACAGGGGGGGGTATTGGCTACACCTTC. The gene calls are TRBV28 and TRBJ1-2; 10 bases align to TRBD1. Losses at the gene ends were 2 bases for V and 7 bases for J; bases not matched to a gene: 13. Germline values: CDR1 MDHEN, CDR2 SYDVKM. CDR3 size: 17 residues.

V is TRBV9 and J is TRBJ2-7, with TRBD2 matching over 7 bases. CDR1 and CDR2 (germline): SGDLS, YYNGEE. J gave up 5 bases and V 2 bases, and 4 bases lay outside the gene matches. The CDR3 spans 13 residues. CDR3 residues: CASSVGGRDEQYF. The CDR3 region has the DNA TGTGCCAGCAGCGTGGGAGGGCGCGACGAGCAGTACTTC.

This clone was seen just once. CDR3 sequence (DNA): TGTGCCAGCAGCTTGGACAGGGAGACTGAAGCTTTCTTT. This sequence encodes CASSLDRETEAFF. This chain joins TRBV7-2 and TRBJ1-1; 8 bases match TRBD1. Germline-derived CDR1 and CDR2 are SGHTA and FQGNSA. The CDR3 loop spans 13 amino acids. The ends lost 3 bases at V and 5 bases at J; junction bases unmatched: 2.

This chain links TRBV6-1 with TRBJ1-1; 9 bases match TRBD1. V trimming: 4 bases; J trimming: 3 bases; junction bases outside the gene matches: 12. From germline, CDR1 is MNHNS and CDR2 SASEGT. This CDR3 contains 17 residues. The CDR3 loop reads CASSAQGAWGAYTEAFF. DNA of the CDR3: TGTGCCAGCAGTGCACAGGGGGCGTGGGGGGCGTACACTGAAGCTTTCTTT.

There are a few counts of this clone. V is TRBV19 and J is TRBJ1-3; possible D gene TRBD1, 5 bases. CDR1 is LNHDA, CDR2 SQIVND, per germline (reference sequence). The CDR3 covers 15 residues. V lost 7 bases and J lost 4, with 17 bases in between. Written as DNA, the CDR3 is TGTGCCAGTATCGACGGGGCCCTGGAGGGAAACACCATATATTTT. Its translation is CASIDGALEGNTIYF.

V gene TRBV19 combines with J gene TRBJ1-5; TRBD1 might be the D (5 bases). Germline CDR1 is LNHDA and CDR2 is SQIVND (reference sequence). V was cut by 7 bases and J by 6 bases, with 10 bases left in between. The CDR3 totals 12 residues. The CDR3 protein is CASTAGIQPQHF. As DNA, the CDR3 is TGTGCCAGTACCGCAGGGATTCAGCCCCAGCATTTT. Full variable domain (missing parts from reference TRBV19 and TRBJ1-5): DGGITQSPKYLFRKEGQNVTLSCEQNLNHDAMYWYRQDPGQGLRLIYYSQIVNDFQKGDIAEGYSVSREKKESFPLTVTSAQKNPTAFYLCASTAGIQPQHFGDGTRLSIL.

V usage is TRBV7-8 and J usage is TRBJ2-2; TRBD2 matches at 16 bases. Germline-derived CDR1 and CDR2 are SGHVS and FQNEAQ. The CDR3 is 19 amino acids. The junction had 9 bases not matched to a gene; V was cut back by 4 bases and J by 4 bases. Here the CDR3 DNA reads TGTGCCAGCAGCTCGGGACTAGCGGGAGGGGGACTTGGCACCGGGGAGCTGTTTTTT. It specifies CASSSGLAGGGLGTGELFF.

V and J are TRBV5-6 and TRBJ2-3; no clear D gene. V gave up 4 bases and J gave up 3 bases, with 6 bases separating them. Germline CDR1 SGHDT, CDR2 YYEEEE. The CDR3 contains 12 residues. In DNA, the CDR3 is TGTGCCAGCAGCCCCGGTACAGATACGCAGTATTTT. It translates to CASSPGTDTQYF.